These T cell receptor beta chains were read from a single sample in a study of T cells after yellow fever vaccination. TCRdb re-analysed the 5' RACE reads in MiXCR, keeping a single row per CDR3 protein. The profile shows 620,000 or so distinct CDR3 sequences, roughly an eighth of them singletons. The specimen was PBMCs, collected on the day of the yellow fever booster vaccination. The source of these receptors is a man aged 25-40 years who received the YFV17D yellow fever vaccine. Each CDR3 is given with its conserved first and last residue. The D gene is left open where the match is weak. Not every row has a clone size; where given, it reads once, few, many or a size class.

cdr3_aa,cdr3_nt,j_call,d_call,v_call,clone_size
CASSTRTGQGKETQYF,TGTGCCAGCAGCACCCGTACGGGACAGGGTAAAGAGACCCAGTACTTC,TRBJ2-5,TRBD1,TRBV7-2,few
CASSTARDPNYGYTF,TGTGCCAGCAGCACAGCACGGGACCCTAACTATGGCTACACCTTC,TRBJ1-2,.,TRBV7-2,.
CASSSVLGGTDTQYF,TGTGCCAGCAGCTCCGTCTTAGGTGGCACAGATACGCAGTATTTT,TRBJ2-3,.,TRBV7-9,many
CASIRSGSYNEQFF,TGTGCCAGCATCAGGTCGGGCTCCTACAATGAGCAGTTCTTC,TRBJ2-1,.,TRBV5-6,few
CASSLGQTAYNEQFF,TGCGCCAGCAGCTTAGGGCAGACCGCCTACAATGAGCAGTTCTTC,TRBJ2-1,.,TRBV5-1,.
CSARGGASNQPQHF,TGCAGTGCTAGAGGTGGTGCTAGCAATCAGCCCCAGCATTTT,TRBJ1-5,.,TRBV20-1,.
CSAAISSYEQYF,TGCAGTGCTGCGATCTCCTCCTACGAGCAGTACTTC,TRBJ2-7,.,TRBV20-1,few
CASSYSSSKTDTQYF,TGTGCCAGCAGTTACTCCTCTAGCAAGACAGATACGCAGTATTTT,TRBJ2-3,.,TRBV6-5,few
CASSQVPPRAEGTHEQYF,TGCGCCAGCAGCCAAGTTCCCCCCAGGGCGGAGGGGACCCACGAGCAGTACTTC,TRBJ2-7,.,TRBV4-3,few
CASSHEKNYGYTF,TGTGCCAGCAGCCACGAGAAGAACTATGGCTACACCTTC,TRBJ1-2,.,TRBV3-1,.
CASSLPGVGEQYF,TGTGCCAGCAGCTTGCCAGGGGTGGGCGAGCAGTACTTC,TRBJ2-7,.,TRBV7-9,many
CASSIDRKGGYTF,TGTGCCAGCAGTATAGACAGAAAGGGAGGCTACACCTTC,TRBJ1-2,.,TRBV2,.
CASSEMPPTTYGYTF,TGTGCCAGCAGTGAAATGCCCCCAACTACTTATGGCTACACCTTC,TRBJ1-2,.,TRBV6-1,.
CAGRSRVTYGYTF,TGCGCCGGCCGCTCTAGGGTTACCTATGGCTACACCTTC,TRBJ1-2,.,TRBV5-1,few
CASSETTGSNNQPQHF,TGCGCCAGCAGCGAAACGACAGGGAGCAACAATCAGCCCCAGCATTTT,TRBJ1-5,TRBD1,TRBV5-1,.
CASSLYIDSNQPQHF,TGTGCCAGCAGCTTATATATCGATAGCAATCAGCCCCAGCATTTT,TRBJ1-5,.,TRBV7-8,few
CATYGGGNTEAFF,TGTGCCACCTATGGGGGGGGGAACACTGAAGCTTTCTTT,TRBJ1-1,.,TRBV15,few
CASSYSGQGLSRETQYF,TGTGCCAGCAGTTATTCAGGACAGGGGTTGAGTAGAGAGACCCAGTACTTC,TRBJ2-5,TRBD1,TRBV6-5,few
CASNPQKVQGSF,TGTGCCAGCAACCCCCAGAAGGTGCAGGGGTCCTTC,TRBJ2-7,.,TRBV28,few
CASSLESGRALETQYF,TGTGCCAGCAGCTTGGAAAGCGGGAGGGCCCTTGAGACCCAGTACTTC,TRBJ2-5,TRBD2,TRBV5-4,.
CASSLFKEGTQYF,TGTGCCAGCAGTTTATTCAAGGAAGGTACGCAGTATTTT,TRBJ2-3,.,TRBV27,.